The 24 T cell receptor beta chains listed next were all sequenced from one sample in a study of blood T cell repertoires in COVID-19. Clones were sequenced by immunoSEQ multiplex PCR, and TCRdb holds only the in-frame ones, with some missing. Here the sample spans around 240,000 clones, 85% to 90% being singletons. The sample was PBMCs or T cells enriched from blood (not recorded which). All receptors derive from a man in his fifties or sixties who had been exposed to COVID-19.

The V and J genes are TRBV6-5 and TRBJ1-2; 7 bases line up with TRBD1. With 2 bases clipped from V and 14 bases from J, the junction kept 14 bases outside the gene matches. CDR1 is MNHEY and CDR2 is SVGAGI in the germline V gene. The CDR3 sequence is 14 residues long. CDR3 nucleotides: TGTGCCAGCAGTTACCTGACAGGGTCGGAGATGCGGACCTTC. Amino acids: CASSYLTGSEMRTF.

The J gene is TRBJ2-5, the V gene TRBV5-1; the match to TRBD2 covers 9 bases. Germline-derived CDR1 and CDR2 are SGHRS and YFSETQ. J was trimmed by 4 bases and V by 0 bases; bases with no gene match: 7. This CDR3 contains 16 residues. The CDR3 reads CASSLGVSGGTETQYF. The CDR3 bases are TGCGCCAGCAGCTTGGGGGTTAGCGGGGGAACAGAGACCCAGTACTTC. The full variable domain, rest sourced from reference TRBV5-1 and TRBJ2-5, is KAGVTQTPRYLIKTRGQQVTLSCSPISGHRSVSWYQQTPGQGLQFLFEYFSETQRNKGNFPGRFSGRQFSNSRSEMNVSTLELGDSALYLCASSLGVSGGTETQYFGPGTRLLVL.

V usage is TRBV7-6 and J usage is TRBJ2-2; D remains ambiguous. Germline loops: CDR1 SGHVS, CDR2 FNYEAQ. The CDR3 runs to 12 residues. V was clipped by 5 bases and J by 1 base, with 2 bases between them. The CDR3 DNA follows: TGTGCCAGCAGCCTGAACACCGGGGAGCTGTTTTTT. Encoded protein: CASSLNTGELFF. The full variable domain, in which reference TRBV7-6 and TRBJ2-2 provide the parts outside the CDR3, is GAGVSQSPRYKVTKRGQDVALRCDPISGHVSLYWYRQALGQGPEFLTYFNYEAQQDKSGLPNDRFSAERPEGSISTLTIQRTEQRDSAMYRCASSLNTGELFFGEGSRLTVL.

CDR3 bases: TGTGCCAGCAGCAACTCCAGAGGGATCAATCAGCCCCAGCATTTT. Amino acid sequence: CASSNSRGINQPQHF. The genes are TRBV21-1 and TRBJ1-5. TRBV21-1 is a documented pseudogene. The CDR3 covers 15 residues.

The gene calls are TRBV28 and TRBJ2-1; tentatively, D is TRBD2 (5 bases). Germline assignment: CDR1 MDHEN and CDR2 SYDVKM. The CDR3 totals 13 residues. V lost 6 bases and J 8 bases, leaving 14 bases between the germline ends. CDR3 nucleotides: TGTGCCAGCAGAATAAGCGGCGCCGATGAGCAGTTCTTC. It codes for CASRISGADEQFF.

The CDR3 coding sequence is TGTGCCATCAAACAGGGATACTCTAACTATGGCTACACCTTC. It specifies CAIKQGYSNYGYTF. V usage is TRBV28 and J usage is TRBJ1-2; perhaps TRBD1 as D (6 bases). V lost 10 bases and J lost 0, with 15 bases in between. This CDR3 has 14 residues. The germline V gene encodes CDR1 MDHEN and CDR2 SYDVKM.

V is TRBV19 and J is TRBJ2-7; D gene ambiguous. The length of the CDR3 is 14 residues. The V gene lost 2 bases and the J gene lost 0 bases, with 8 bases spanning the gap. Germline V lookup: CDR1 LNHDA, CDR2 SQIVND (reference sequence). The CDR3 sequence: CASSITYSSYEQYF. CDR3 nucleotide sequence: TGTGCCAGTAGTATAACTTACAGCTCCTACGAGCAGTACTTC.

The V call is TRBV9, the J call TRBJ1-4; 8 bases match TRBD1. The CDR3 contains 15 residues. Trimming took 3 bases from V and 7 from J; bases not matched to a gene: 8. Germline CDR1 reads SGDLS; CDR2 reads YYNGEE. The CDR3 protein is CASSAAGGAGEKLFF. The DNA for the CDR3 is TGTGCCAGCAGCGCGGCAGGGGGCGCGGGTGAAAAACTGTTTTTT.

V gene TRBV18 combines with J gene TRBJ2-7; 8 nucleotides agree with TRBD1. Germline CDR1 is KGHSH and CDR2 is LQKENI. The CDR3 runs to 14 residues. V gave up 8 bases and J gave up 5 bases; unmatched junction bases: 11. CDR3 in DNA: TGTGCCAGCAAAGACAGGGGCCCCTTTGACGAGCAGTACTTC. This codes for CASKDRGPFDEQYF.

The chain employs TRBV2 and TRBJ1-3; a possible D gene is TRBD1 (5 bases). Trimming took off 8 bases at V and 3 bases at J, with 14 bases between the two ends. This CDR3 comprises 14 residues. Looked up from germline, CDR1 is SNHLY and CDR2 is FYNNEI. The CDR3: CASGGLNDGNTIYF. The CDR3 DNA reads TGTGCCAGCGGGGGGTTGAATGATGGAAACACCATATATTTT.

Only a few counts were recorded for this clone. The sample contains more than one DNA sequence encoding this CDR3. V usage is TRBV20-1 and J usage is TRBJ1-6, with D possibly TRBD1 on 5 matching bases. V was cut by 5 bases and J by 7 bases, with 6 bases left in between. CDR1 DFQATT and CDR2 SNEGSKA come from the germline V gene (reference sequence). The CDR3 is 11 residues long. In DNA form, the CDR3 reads TGCAGTGCTGCAGGGAATTCACCCCTCCACTTT. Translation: CSAAGNSPLHF.

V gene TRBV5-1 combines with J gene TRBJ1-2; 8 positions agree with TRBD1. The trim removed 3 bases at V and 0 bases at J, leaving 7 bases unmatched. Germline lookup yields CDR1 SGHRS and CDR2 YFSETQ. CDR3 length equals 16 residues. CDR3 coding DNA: TGCGCCAGCAGCTCAAGGACAGGGAACACTAACTATGGCTACACCTTC. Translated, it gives CASSSRTGNTNYGYTF.

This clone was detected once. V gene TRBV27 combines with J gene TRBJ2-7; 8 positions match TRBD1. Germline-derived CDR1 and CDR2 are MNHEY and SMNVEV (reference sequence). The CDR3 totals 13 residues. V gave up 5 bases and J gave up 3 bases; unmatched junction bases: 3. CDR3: CASSPDRGYEQYV. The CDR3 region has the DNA TGTGCCAGCAGTCCTGACAGGGGCTACGAGCAGTACGTC.

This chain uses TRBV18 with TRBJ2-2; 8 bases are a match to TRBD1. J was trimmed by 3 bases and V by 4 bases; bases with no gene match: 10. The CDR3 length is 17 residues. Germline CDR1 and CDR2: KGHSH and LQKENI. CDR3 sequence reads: CASSRYDRGVDTGELFF. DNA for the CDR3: TGTGCCAGCTCACGTTACGACAGGGGAGTCGACACCGGGGAGCTGTTTTTT.

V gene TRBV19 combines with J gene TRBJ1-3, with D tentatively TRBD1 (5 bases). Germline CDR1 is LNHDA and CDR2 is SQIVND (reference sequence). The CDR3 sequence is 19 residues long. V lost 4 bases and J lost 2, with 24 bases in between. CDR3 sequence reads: CASSTVLLLEDKTGNTIYF. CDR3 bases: TGTGCCAGTAGTACCGTACTCCTATTAGAGGACAAAACTGGAAACACCATATATTTT.

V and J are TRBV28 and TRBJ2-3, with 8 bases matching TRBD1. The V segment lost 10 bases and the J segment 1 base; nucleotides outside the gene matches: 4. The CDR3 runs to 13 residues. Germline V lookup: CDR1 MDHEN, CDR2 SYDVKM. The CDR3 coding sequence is TGTGCCACCGGGACAGGCGGCACAGATACGCAGTATTTT. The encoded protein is CATGTGGTDTQYF.

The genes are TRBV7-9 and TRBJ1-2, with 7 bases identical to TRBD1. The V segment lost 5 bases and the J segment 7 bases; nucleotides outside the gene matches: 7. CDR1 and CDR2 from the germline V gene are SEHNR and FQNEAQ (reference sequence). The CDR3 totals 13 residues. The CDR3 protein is CASSRTGPLGYTF. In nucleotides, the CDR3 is TGTGCCAGCAGCCGGACAGGTCCTCTTGGCTACACCTTC. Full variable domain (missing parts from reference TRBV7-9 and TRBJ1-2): DTGVSQNPRHKITKRGQNVTFRCDPISEHNRLYWYRQTLGQGPEFLTYFQNEAQLEKSRLLSDRFSAERPKGSFSTLEIQRTEQGDSAMYLCASSRTGPLGYTFGSGTRLTVV.

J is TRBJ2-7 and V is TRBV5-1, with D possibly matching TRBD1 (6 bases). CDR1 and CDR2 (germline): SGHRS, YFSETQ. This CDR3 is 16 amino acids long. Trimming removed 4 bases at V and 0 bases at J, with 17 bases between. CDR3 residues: CASSQRDRSYSYEQYF. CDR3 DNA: TGCGCCAGCAGCCAGCGAGACAGGTCCTACTCCTACGAGCAGTACTTC.

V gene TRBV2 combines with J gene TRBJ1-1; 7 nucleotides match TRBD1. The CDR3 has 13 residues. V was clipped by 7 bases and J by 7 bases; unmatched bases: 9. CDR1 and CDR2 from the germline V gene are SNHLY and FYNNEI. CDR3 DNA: TGTGCCAGCATCCTCGTCCAGGGGGTTGAAGCTTTCTTT. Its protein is CASILVQGVEAFF.

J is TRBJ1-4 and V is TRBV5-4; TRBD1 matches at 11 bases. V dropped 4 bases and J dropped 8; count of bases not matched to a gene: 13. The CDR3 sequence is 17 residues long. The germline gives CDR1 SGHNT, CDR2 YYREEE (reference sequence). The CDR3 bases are TGTGCCAGCAGCGCCGGACAGGGGGCGCTTGGGTACGAAAAACTGTTTTTT. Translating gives CASSAGQGALGYEKLFF. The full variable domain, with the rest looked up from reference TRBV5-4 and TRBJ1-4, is ETGVTQSPTHLIKTRGQQVTLRCSSQSGHNTVSWYQQALGQGPQFIFQYYREEENGRGNFPPRFSGLQFPNYSSELNVNALELDDSALYLCASSAGQGALGYEKLFFGSGTQLSVL.

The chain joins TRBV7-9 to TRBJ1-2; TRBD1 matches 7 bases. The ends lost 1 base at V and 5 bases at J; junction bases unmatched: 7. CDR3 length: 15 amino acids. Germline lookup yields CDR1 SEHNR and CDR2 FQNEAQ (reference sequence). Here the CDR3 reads CASSLGTGYTYGYTF. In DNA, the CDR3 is TGTGCCAGCAGCTTAGGGACAGGCTATACTTATGGCTACACCTTC.

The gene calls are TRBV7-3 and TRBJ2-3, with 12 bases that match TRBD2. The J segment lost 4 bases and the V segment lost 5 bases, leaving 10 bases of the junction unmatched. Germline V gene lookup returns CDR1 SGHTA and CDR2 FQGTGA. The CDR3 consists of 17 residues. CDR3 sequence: CASSPRLAGVFADTQYF. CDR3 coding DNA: TGTGCCAGCAGCCCCCGACTAGCGGGAGTGTTTGCAGATACGCAGTATTTT.

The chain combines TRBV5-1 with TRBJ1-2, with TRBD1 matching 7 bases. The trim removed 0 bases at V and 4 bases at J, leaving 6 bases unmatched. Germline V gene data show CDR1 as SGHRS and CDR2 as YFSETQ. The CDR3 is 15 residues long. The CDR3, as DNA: TGCGCCAGCAGCTTGGAAGGGACAGTCACCTATGGCTACACCTTC. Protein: CASSLEGTVTYGYTF.

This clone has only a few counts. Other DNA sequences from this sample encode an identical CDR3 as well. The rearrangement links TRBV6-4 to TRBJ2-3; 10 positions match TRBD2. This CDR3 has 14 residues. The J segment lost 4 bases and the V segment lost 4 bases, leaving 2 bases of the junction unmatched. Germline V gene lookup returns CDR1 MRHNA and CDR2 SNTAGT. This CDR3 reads CASSASGGADTQYF. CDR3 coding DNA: TGTGCCAGCAGTGCTAGCGGGGGAGCAGATACGCAGTATTTT.